Each of the 27 T cell receptor beta chains below was sequenced from the same sample in a study of blood T cell repertoires in COVID-19. TCRdb's copy holds only in-frame clones and misses some; the assay was immunoSEQ multiplex PCR. The data show 25,000 to 30,000 clones, with about two thirds seen just once and around 21% held by the top ten. Sequences were obtained from peripheral blood. These receptors were collected from a boy under 10 years old with active or convalescent COVID-19.

There are a few counts of this clone. The V call is TRBV20-1, the J call TRBJ2-2; 9 positions agree with TRBD2. V trimming: 3 bases; J trimming: 0 bases; junction bases outside the gene matches: 8. CDR1 is DFQATT and CDR2 is SNEGSKA in the germline V gene (reference sequence). The CDR3 is 17 residues long. This CDR3 is CSASSGGSFANTGELFF. The CDR3 DNA reads TGCAGTGCTAGTAGCGGGGGCTCGTTCGCGAACACCGGGGAGCTGTTTTTT.

Only one count was recorded for this clone. The V and J genes are TRBV15 and TRBJ1-1, with no clear D. CDR3 length: 13 amino acids. V was pared by 3 bases and J by 10 bases, with 15 bases between. The germline gives CDR1 LNHNV, CDR2 YYDKDF (reference sequence). The DNA of the CDR3 is TGTGCCACCAGCAGGAAAAACAGCCCGATAGCTTTCTTT. Its protein product is CATSRKNSPIAFF.

The chain carries TRBV9 and TRBJ2-7, with TRBD1 as a possible D gene (6 bases). V was trimmed by 0 bases and J by 2 bases, leaving 12 bases between them. The germline V gene encodes CDR1 SGDLS and CDR2 YYNGEE. This CDR3 has 15 amino acids. The CDR3 nucleotides read TGTGCCAGCAGCGTAGCCGGGACACAGACCTACGAGCAGTACTTC. Its translation: CASSVAGTQTYEQYF. The complete variable domain, with remaining parts taken from reference TRBV9 and TRBJ2-7, reads DSGVTQTPKHLITATGQRVTLRCSPRSGDLSVYWYQQSLDQGLQFLIQYYNGEERAKGNILERFSAQQFPDLHSELNLSSLELGDSALYFCASSVAGTQTYEQYFGPGTRLTVT.

This chain connects TRBV6-5 to TRBJ1-1, with D possibly matching TRBD1 (5 bases). The V end was cut by 0 bases, the J end by 1 base, with 6 bases between. Germline CDR1 is MNHEY and CDR2 is SVGAGI. This CDR3 spans 14 amino acids. CDR3 DNA sequence: TGTGCCAGCAGTTACTCCGACAGGAACACTGAAGCTTTCTTT. Translated, it gives CASSYSDRNTEAFF.

This clone was observed a single time. The chain employs TRBV6-1 and TRBJ2-1, with D perhaps TRBD2 (6 bases). This CDR3 has 13 residues. Trimming left V 0 bases short and J 7 bases short, with 7 bases between. The germline V gene has CDR1 MNHNS and CDR2 SASEGT. The CDR3 is CASSEAGGNEQFF. The DNA for the CDR3 is TGTGCCAGCAGTGAAGCGGGAGGAAATGAGCAGTTCTTC.

The chain is built from TRBV9 and TRBJ1-1, with TRBD1 matching 8 bases. Unmatched junction bases numbered 4, after V lost 0 bases and J lost 0 bases. The CDR3 runs to 16 residues. Looked up from germline, CDR1 is SGDLS and CDR2 is YYNGEE. CDR3 protein: CASSVAAGGMNTEAFF. DNA for the CDR3: TGTGCCAGCAGCGTAGCGGCAGGGGGCATGAACACTGAAGCTTTCTTT.

This clone was picked up a small number of times. The chain is built from TRBV24-1 and TRBJ1-1; 7 bases agree with TRBD1. V dropped 5 bases and J dropped 0; count of bases not matched to a gene: 2. Germline V gene sequence: CDR1 KGHDR, CDR2 SFDVKD. This CDR3 region has 14 residues. The chain's CDR3 is CATSGTGMNTEAFF. DNA of the CDR3: TGTGCCACCAGTGGGACAGGAATGAACACTGAAGCTTTCTTT.

The V gene is TRBV27, the J gene TRBJ2-5; 8 positions match TRBD2. Germline CDR1 reads MNHEY; CDR2 reads SMNVEV (reference sequence). The junction had 11 bases not matched to a gene; V was cut back by 4 bases and J by 4 bases. This CDR3 contains 16 residues. The CDR3 reads CASSSRNPGLGETQYF. The CDR3 DNA is TGTGCCAGCAGTTCCAGAAATCCGGGACTAGGAGAGACCCAGTACTTC.

This clone was detected only a few times. V and J are TRBV19 and TRBJ2-5; 8 nucleotides agree with TRBD2. Looked up from germline, CDR1 is LNHDA and CDR2 is SQIVND (reference sequence). J was trimmed by 5 bases and V by 6 bases; bases with no gene match: 14. The CDR3 has 16 residues. The CDR3 reads CASSPRTGGVPETQYF. In DNA form, the CDR3 reads TGTGCCAGTAGCCCCCGAACCGGGGGGGTCCCCGAGACCCAGTACTTC.

The V call is TRBV2, the J call TRBJ1-3; no reliable D call. This CDR3 is 11 amino acids long. Trimming pared 6 bases from V and 5 bases from J, leaving 5 bases between. Germline loops: CDR1 SNHLY, CDR2 FYNNEI. As DNA, the CDR3 is TGTGCCAGCAGCCTCCGAAACACCATATATTTT. It specifies CASSLRNTIYF.

J is TRBJ1-2 and V is TRBV4-1; no clear D gene. Trimming shortened V by 0 bases and J by 4 bases, and 3 bases separated the two germline ends. The CDR3 has 12 residues. Germline V gene data show CDR1 as MGHRA and CDR2 as YSYEKL. The CDR3 reads CASSQDFYGYTF. CDR3 nucleotide sequence: TGCGCCAGCAGCCAAGACTTCTATGGCTACACCTTC.

The chain uses TRBV12-5 and TRBJ2-5, with D maybe TRBD1 (5 bases). Germline loops: CDR1 LGHNT, CDR2 FRNRAP. The CDR3 covers 14 residues. V shed 1 base and J shed 5 bases, with 11 bases lying between them. The DNA for the CDR3 is TGTGCTAGTGGTTTGGGGGGCTCCCGGGAGACCCAGTACTTC. Translated: CASGLGGSRETQYF.

The chain uses TRBV9 and TRBJ2-5, with 11 bases lining up with TRBD1. V lost 4 bases to trimming and J lost 4 bases; unmatched junction nucleotides: 12. The CDR3 sequence is 17 residues long. Germline CDR1 and CDR2: SGDLS and YYNGEE. The CDR3 sequence: CASSPRGGTGGAETQYF. As DNA, the CDR3 is TGTGCCAGCAGCCCCCGAGGGGGGACAGGGGGTGCAGAGACCCAGTACTTC.

The rearrangement uses TRBV18 and TRBJ1-1, with D tentatively TRBD1 (6 bases). The CDR3 spans 13 residues. Germline values: CDR1 KGHSH, CDR2 LQKENI. Trimming shortened V by 6 bases and J by 1 base, and 9 bases separated the two germline ends. The CDR3 DNA reads as TGTGCCAGCTCCTTACAGGGGAACACTGAAGCTTTCTTT. The encoded protein is CASSLQGNTEAFF. The variable domain in full, completed from reference TRBV18 and TRBJ1-1, reads NAGVMQNPRHLVRRRGQEARLRCSPMKGHSHVYWYRQLPEEGLKFMVYLQKENIIDESGMPKERFSAEFPKEGPSILRIQQVVRGDSAAYFCASSLQGNTEAFFGQGTRLTVV.

This chain joins TRBV19 and TRBJ2-3, with D possibly matching TRBD1 (7 bases). The CDR3 is made up of 17 amino acids. From germline, CDR1 is LNHDA and CDR2 SQIVND (reference sequence). Trimming took off 4 bases at V and 3 bases at J, with 20 bases between the two ends. This CDR3 reads CASSTEGRGVWTDTQYF. For the CDR3, the DNA is TGTGCCAGTAGTACCGAGGGCAGGGGGGTGTGGACAGATACGCAGTATTTT.

The J gene is TRBJ1-1, the V gene TRBV29-1; D is unclear. The germline V and J ends were trimmed by 4 bases and 3 bases, with 6 bases remaining between them. The CDR3 contains 11 residues. Germline CDR1 is SQVTM and CDR2 is ANQGSEA. The CDR3 nucleotides are TGCAGCGTTGTCCGGTACACTGAAGCTTTCTTT. Translation: CSVVRYTEAFF.

The V and J genes are TRBV19 and TRBJ1-1; TRBD1 aligns across 9 bases. V lost 5 bases, J lost 1 base, and 5 bases stayed unmatched. The CDR3 length is 15 residues. CDR1 LNHDA and CDR2 SQIVND come from the germline V gene (reference sequence). CDR3 residues: CASSAQGAGNTEAFF. CDR3 bases: TGTGCCAGTAGTGCACAGGGGGCCGGGAACACTGAAGCTTTCTTT.

The genes are TRBV28 and TRBJ1-5, with a weak D call TRBD1 (5 bases). The CDR3 length is 15 residues. The V gene's germline CDR1 is MDHEN and CDR2 SYDVKM. V was shortened by 2 bases and J by 3 bases, with 11 bases between the two germline ends. DNA for the CDR3: TGTGCCAGCAGTTTAAAAGGGGCTTTCAATCAGCCCCAGCATTTT. This gives the protein CASSLKGAFNQPQHF.

This clone came up a few times. This rearrangement joins TRBV4-1 to TRBJ2-5; TRBD2 is a possible D gene (5 bases). V gave up 0 bases and J gave up 0 bases, with 14 bases separating them. Per the germline V gene, CDR1 is MGHRA and CDR2 is YSYEKL. CDR3 length: 17 amino acids. The CDR3 sequence is CASSQERGSAYQETQYF. CDR3 sequence (DNA): TGCGCCAGCAGCCAAGAGAGAGGTAGCGCGTACCAAGAGACCCAGTACTTC.

The chain joins TRBV27 to TRBJ2-2, with 12 bases matching TRBD2. The V gene end was trimmed by 10 bases and the J gene end by 6 bases; junction bases not matched to a gene: 6. The CDR3 length is 14 residues. Germline CDR1 and CDR2: MNHEY and SMNVEV (reference sequence). The CDR3 loop is CATSSGGAPGELFF. The CDR3 DNA follows: TGTGCCACCTCTAGCGGGGGGGCTCCCGGGGAGCTGTTTTTT.

CDR3 DNA sequence: TGTGCCACCAGCACCCGACAGGGCCAAGAGACCCAGTACTTC. Amino acids: CATSTRQGQETQYF. The chain is built from TRBV15 and TRBJ2-5; 7 bases fit TRBD1. Germline V gives CDR1 LNHNV, CDR2 YYDKDF (reference sequence). The V gene end was trimmed by 4 bases and the J gene end by 1 base; junction bases not matched to a gene: 3. This CDR3 spans 14 amino acids.

The gene calls are TRBV4-2 and TRBJ2-7; a weak D match, TRBD2 (6 bases). Looked up from germline, CDR1 is LGHNA and CDR2 is YNFKEQ. Trimming removed 4 bases from V and 3 bases from J, with 19 bases in between. The CDR3 runs to 16 residues. The CDR3 protein is CASSRVSGTYIYEQYF. The CDR3 DNA reads as TGTGCCAGCAGCCGGGTCTCCGGGACTTACATCTACGAGCAGTACTTC.

This chain uses TRBV3-1 (or the pseudogene TRBV3-2) with TRBJ2-3, with D unresolved. Germline loops: CDR1 LGHDT, CDR2 YNNKEL (reference sequence). The germline V and J ends were trimmed by 5 bases and 0 bases, with 3 bases remaining between them. The CDR3 loop spans 12 amino acids. CDR3 sequence: CASSSSTDTQYF. The CDR3 region has the DNA TGTGCCAGCAGCTCTAGCACAGATACGCAGTATTTT.

This chain links TRBV7-2 with TRBJ2-6; TRBD1 matches 9 bases. CDR1 and CDR2 from the germline V gene are SGHTA and FQGNSA. The CDR3 runs to 18 residues. V trimming: 3 bases; J trimming: 1 base; junction bases outside the gene matches: 7. The CDR3 spells CASSFLGQGLSGANVLTF. CDR3 nucleotide sequence: TGTGCCAGCAGCTTTTTGGGACAGGGCTTATCTGGGGCCAACGTCCTGACTTTC.

The V and J genes are TRBV18 and TRBJ1-2; D is ambiguous. This CDR3 is 13 amino acids long. Trimming pared 0 bases from V and 3 bases from J, leaving 5 bases between. The germline CDR1 and CDR2 sequences are KGHSH and LQKENI. CDR3 sequence: CASSPPADYGYTF. The CDR3 DNA follows: TGTGCCAGCTCACCACCGGCGGACTATGGCTACACCTTC.

The J gene is TRBJ2-3, the V gene TRBV19, with 11 positions matching TRBD1. V lost 4 bases and J lost 4; bases outside the gene matches: 7. Germline V gives CDR1 LNHDA, CDR2 SQIVND (reference sequence). This CDR3 is built from 16 residues. DNA of the CDR3: TGTGCCAGTAGTAGGACAGGGGGCGTAGGTCCAGATACGCAGTATTTT. Amino acids: CASSRTGGVGPDTQYF. Supplemented by reference TRBV19 and TRBJ2-3, the full variable domain reads DGGITQSPKYLFRKEGQNVTLSCEQNLNHDAMYWYRQDPGQGLRLIYYSQIVNDFQKGDIAEGYSVSREKKESFPLTVTSAQKNPTAFYLCASSRTGGVGPDTQYFGPGTRLTVL.

This clone showed up just a few times. V gene TRBV5-5 combines with J gene TRBJ2-7, with TRBD2 matching over 8 bases. This CDR3 has 16 residues. Germline V gene data show CDR1 as SGHKS and CDR2 as YYEKEE (reference sequence). The V segment lost 0 bases and the J segment 1 base; nucleotides outside the gene matches: 6. The CDR3 loop reads CASSLAPGRESYEQYV. CDR3 nucleotides: TGTGCCAGCAGCTTGGCCCCCGGGAGGGAATCCTACGAGCAGTACGTC.